The present T cell receptor beta chain was sequenced within a study of blood T cell repertoires in COVID-19. Study as a whole: Collection of acute and convalescent COVID-19 samples took place in the United States, Italy and Spain.

Methods used by the authors: Estimates of nucleated cell counts were drawn from the amplification of reference gene primers. Only in-frame clones appear in the TCRdb table, and some are missing; sequencing was by immunoSEQ multiplex PCR. From that table come the V and J calls and clone size; the DNA was used to work out D and trimming. The sample has around 80,000 clones; 75% to 85% are singletons. Looked up from germline, CDR1 is KGHSH and CDR2 is LQKENI. V was clipped by 3 bases and J by 6 bases, with 12 bases between them. The CDR3 loop spans 13 amino acids. The chain recombines TRBV18 with TRBJ2-7, with a weak D call TRBD2 (5 bases). The TCR originated in a man aged 45-60 years with COVID-19, enrolled during active disease. Input material: peripheral blood. CDR3 coding DNA: TGTGCCAGCTCACCCCCCTCTGAGGGCGAGCAGTACTTC. Its translation is CASSPPSEGEQYF.